These T cell receptor beta chains were read from a single sample in a study of blood T cell repertoires in COVID-19. The data were produced by immunoSEQ multiplex PCR, yet TCRdb's version contains in-frame clones alone and is incomplete. This sample has approximately 140,000 clones, with 88% found just once. The sequenced sample consisted of peripheral blood. Receptor source: a human donor with COVID-19, enrolled during active disease. The donor label of this sample is uncertain. The CDR3 runs from the conserved cysteine through the conserved F or W. Each record gives: clone size, J gene, V gene, D gene, CDR3 DNA, CDR3 protein. The D gene is left open where the match is weak. Clone size, where shown, is once, few, many, or a class for clones that have expanded.

clone_size: NA; j_call: TRBJ1-5; v_call: TRBV19; d_call: NA; cdr3_nt: TGTGCCAGTAGTCCCGAGGAGGGCGGGGGTCAGCCCCAGCATTTT; cdr3_aa: CASSPEEGGGQPQHF
clone_size: NA; j_call: TRBJ2-1; v_call: TRBV3-1/TRBV3-2; d_call: NA; cdr3_nt: TGTGCCAGCAGCCAAGATTTGGCGGGCCATTACAATGAGCAGTTCTTC; cdr3_aa: CASSQDLAGHYNEQFF
clone_size: NA; j_call: TRBJ1-2; v_call: TRBV2; d_call: TRBD1; cdr3_nt: TGTGCCAGGAGCAGGACAGGGGATCTTAACTATGGCTACACCTTC; cdr3_aa: CARSRTGDLNYGYTF
clone_size: NA; j_call: TRBJ2-7; v_call: TRBV19; d_call: TRBD1; cdr3_nt: TGTGCCAGTATGGGTAGGTTGACAGGGGGTGTTTACGAGCAGTACTTC; cdr3_aa: CASMGRLTGGVYEQYF
clone_size: NA; j_call: TRBJ2-5; v_call: TRBV3-1/TRBV3-2; d_call: TRBD1; cdr3_nt: TGTGCCAGCAGCCAATCGACAGGGACCATCATGGAGACCCAGTACTTC; cdr3_aa: CASSQSTGTIMETQYF
clone_size: NA; j_call: TRBJ2-5; v_call: TRBV5-1; d_call: NA; cdr3_nt: TGCGCCAGCAGCTTGGTTGCGGGTTTAGAGACCCAGTACTTC; cdr3_aa: CASSLVAGLETQYF
clone_size: NA; j_call: TRBJ2-7; v_call: TRBV27; d_call: TRBD1; cdr3_nt: TGTGCCAGCAGTCGGGACAGGAGCTCCTACGAGCAGTACTTC; cdr3_aa: CASSRDRSSYEQYF
clone_size: NA; j_call: TRBJ1-3; v_call: TRBV28; d_call: NA; cdr3_nt: TGTGCCAGCAGTCCCCCCCTATCCTCTGGAAACACCATATATTTT; cdr3_aa: CASSPPLSSGNTIYF
clone_size: NA; j_call: TRBJ2-5; v_call: TRBV9; d_call: NA; cdr3_nt: TGTGCCAGCAGCGTAGGTGTCCGGGAGGAGACCCAGTACTTC; cdr3_aa: CASSVGVREETQYF
clone_size: NA; j_call: TRBJ2-1; v_call: TRBV7-3; d_call: TRBD2; cdr3_nt: TGTGCCAGCAGCTTAAGACTAGCGGCAAACAATGAGCAGTTCTTC; cdr3_aa: CASSLRLAANNEQFF
clone_size: NA; j_call: TRBJ2-7; v_call: TRBV7-2; d_call: TRBD1; cdr3_nt: TGTGCCAGCAGCACGGGACAGGGGATATACGAGCAGTACTTC; cdr3_aa: CASSTGQGIYEQYF
clone_size: once; j_call: TRBJ2-7; v_call: TRBV5-1; d_call: NA; cdr3_nt: TGCGCCAGCAGCCCCAGGGGGGACAGTTTGAGCTCCTACGAGCAGTACTTC; cdr3_aa: CASSPRGDSLSSYEQYF
clone_size: NA; j_call: TRBJ2-2; v_call: TRBV19; d_call: NA; cdr3_nt: TGTGCCGCTAAGACAGATACGAACACCGGGGAGCTGTTTTTT; cdr3_aa: CAAKTDTNTGELFF
clone_size: NA; j_call: TRBJ1-2; v_call: TRBV11-3; d_call: TRBD1; cdr3_nt: TGTGCCAGCAGCGGCGGGACAGGGGGCGGTGGCTACACCTTC; cdr3_aa: CASSGGTGGGGYTF
clone_size: NA; j_call: TRBJ1-1; v_call: TRBV6-4; d_call: NA; cdr3_nt: TGTGCCAGCAGAGCCAGCGGTGGTGAAGCTTTCTTT; cdr3_aa: CASRASGGEAFF
clone_size: NA; j_call: TRBJ1-1; v_call: TRBV11-1; d_call: TRBD1; cdr3_nt: TGTGCCAGCAGCAAAGGGACAGCCCGTGAAGCTTTCTTT; cdr3_aa: CASSKGTAREAFF
clone_size: NA; j_call: TRBJ2-2; v_call: TRBV19; d_call: NA; cdr3_nt: TGTGCCAGTAGTCTAGGACAGCGCACCGGGGAGCTGTTTTTT; cdr3_aa: CASSLGQRTGELFF
clone_size: NA; j_call: TRBJ2-1; v_call: TRBV9; d_call: NA; cdr3_nt: TGTGCCAGCAGCCCCTGGAGTTCCCCCTACAATGAGCAGTTCTTC; cdr3_aa: CASSPWSSPYNEQFF
clone_size: NA; j_call: TRBJ1-5; v_call: TRBV3-1/TRBV3-2; d_call: NA; cdr3_nt: TGTGCCAGCAGCCTCCCTAATCAGCCCCAGCATTTT; cdr3_aa: CASSLPNQPQHF
clone_size: NA; j_call: TRBJ2-7; v_call: TRBV6-5; d_call: TRBD1; cdr3_nt: TGTGCCAGCAGGCAGGGGGCAGGGGAGCAGTACTTC; cdr3_aa: CASRQGAGEQYF
clone_size: NA; j_call: TRBJ2-1; v_call: TRBV3-1/TRBV3-2; d_call: TRBD2; cdr3_nt: TGTGCCAGCAGCCAAGATAGGACTAGTCAGAATGAGCAGTTCTTC; cdr3_aa: CASSQDRTSQNEQFF
clone_size: NA; j_call: TRBJ2-5; v_call: TRBV28; d_call: TRBD1; cdr3_nt: TGTGCCAGCAGTTTATTAGGGGGCAGAGAGACCCAGTACTTC; cdr3_aa: CASSLLGGRETQYF
clone_size: NA; j_call: TRBJ1-2; v_call: TRBV12-3/TRBV12-4; d_call: NA; cdr3_nt: TGTGCCAGCAGAGATACAGGGCACTATGGCTACACCTTC; cdr3_aa: CASRDTGHYGYTF